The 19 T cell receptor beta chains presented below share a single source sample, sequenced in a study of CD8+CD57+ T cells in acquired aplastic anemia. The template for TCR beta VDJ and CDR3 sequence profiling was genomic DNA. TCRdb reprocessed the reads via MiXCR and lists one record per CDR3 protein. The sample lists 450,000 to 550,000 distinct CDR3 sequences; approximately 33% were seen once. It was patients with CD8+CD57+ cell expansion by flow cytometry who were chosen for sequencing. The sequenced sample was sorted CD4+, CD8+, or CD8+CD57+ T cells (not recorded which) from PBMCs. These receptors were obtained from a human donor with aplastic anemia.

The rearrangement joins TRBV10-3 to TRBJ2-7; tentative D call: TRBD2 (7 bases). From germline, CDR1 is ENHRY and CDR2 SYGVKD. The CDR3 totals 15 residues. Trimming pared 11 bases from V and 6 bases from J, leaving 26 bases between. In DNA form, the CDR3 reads TGTGCCTGGAGTGTATCCTACGGGGGGCCTTCCGAGCAGTACTTC. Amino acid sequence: CAWSVSYGGPSEQYF.

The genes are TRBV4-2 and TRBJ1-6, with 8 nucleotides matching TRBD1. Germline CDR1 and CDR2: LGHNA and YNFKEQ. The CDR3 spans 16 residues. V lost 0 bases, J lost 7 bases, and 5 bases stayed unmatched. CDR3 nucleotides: TGTGCCAGCAGCCAAGATGGGGACAGGCAAAATTCACCCCTCCACTTT. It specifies CASSQDGDRQNSPLHF.

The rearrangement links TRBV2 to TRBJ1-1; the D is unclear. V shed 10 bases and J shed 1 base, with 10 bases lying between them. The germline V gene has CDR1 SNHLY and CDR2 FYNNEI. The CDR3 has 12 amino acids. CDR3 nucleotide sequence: TGTGCCATTCGAGACCCGAACACTGAAGCTTTCTTT. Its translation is CAIRDPNTEAFF.

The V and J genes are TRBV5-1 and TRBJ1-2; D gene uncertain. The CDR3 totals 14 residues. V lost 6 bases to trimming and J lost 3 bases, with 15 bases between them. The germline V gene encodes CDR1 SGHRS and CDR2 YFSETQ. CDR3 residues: CASKMDGAYYGYTF. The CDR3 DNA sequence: TGCGCCAGCAAAATGGACGGAGCCTACTATGGCTACACCTTC.

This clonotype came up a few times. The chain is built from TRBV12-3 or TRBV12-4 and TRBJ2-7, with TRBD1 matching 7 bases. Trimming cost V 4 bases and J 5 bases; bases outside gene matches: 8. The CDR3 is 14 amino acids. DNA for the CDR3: TGTGCCAGCAGTTCGGGCGACAGGGCCCACGAGCAGTACTTC. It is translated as CASSSGDRAHEQYF.

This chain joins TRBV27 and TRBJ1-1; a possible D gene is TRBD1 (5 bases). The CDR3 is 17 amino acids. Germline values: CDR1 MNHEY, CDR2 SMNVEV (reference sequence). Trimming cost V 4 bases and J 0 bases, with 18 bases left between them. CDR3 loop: CASSSSPGRTVNTEAFF. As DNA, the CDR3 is TGTGCCAGCAGTTCGTCACCGGGACGGACCGTGAACACTGAAGCTTTCTTT.

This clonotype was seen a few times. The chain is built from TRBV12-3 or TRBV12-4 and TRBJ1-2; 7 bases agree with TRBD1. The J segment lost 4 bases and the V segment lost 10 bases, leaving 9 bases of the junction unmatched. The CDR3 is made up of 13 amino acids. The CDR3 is CAIRTGAAYGYTF. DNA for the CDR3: TGTGCCATACGTACAGGGGCGGCCTATGGCTACACCTTC.

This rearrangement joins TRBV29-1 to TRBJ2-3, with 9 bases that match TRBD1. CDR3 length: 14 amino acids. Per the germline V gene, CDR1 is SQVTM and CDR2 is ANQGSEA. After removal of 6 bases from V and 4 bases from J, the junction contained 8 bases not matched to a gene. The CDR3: CSVDRTGVADTQYF. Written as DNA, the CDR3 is TGCAGCGTAGATAGGACAGGGGTGGCAGATACGCAGTATTTT.

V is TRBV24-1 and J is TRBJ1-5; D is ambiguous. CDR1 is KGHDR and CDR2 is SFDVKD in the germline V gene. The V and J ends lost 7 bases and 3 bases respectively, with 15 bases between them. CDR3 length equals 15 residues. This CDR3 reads CATSLGGRINQPQHF. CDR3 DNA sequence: TGTGCCACCAGCTTAGGCGGACGGATCAATCAGCCCCAGCATTTT.

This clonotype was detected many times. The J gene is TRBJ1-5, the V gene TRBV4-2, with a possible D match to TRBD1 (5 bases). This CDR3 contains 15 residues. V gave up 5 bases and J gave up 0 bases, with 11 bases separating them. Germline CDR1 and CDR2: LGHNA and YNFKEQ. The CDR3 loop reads CASSAGGDSNQPQHF. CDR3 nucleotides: TGTGCCAGCAGCGCCGGGGGGGATAGCAATCAGCCCCAGCATTTT.

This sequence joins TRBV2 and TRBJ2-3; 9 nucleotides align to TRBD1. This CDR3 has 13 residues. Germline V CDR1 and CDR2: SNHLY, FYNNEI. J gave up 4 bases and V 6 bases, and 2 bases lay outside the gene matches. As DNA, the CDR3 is TGTGCCAGCAGCGGGACAGGGCCAGATACGCAGTATTTT. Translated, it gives CASSGTGPDTQYF.

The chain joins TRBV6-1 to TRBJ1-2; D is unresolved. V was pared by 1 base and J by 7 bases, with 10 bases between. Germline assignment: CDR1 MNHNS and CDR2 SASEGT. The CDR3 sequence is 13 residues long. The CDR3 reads CASSEGGTFGYTF. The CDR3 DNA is TGTGCCAGCAGTGAAGGGGGAACTTTTGGCTACACCTTC.

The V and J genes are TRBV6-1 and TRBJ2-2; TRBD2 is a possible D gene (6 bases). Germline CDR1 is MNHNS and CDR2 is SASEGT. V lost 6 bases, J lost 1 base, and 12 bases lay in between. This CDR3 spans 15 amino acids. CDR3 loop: CASSARRENTGELFF. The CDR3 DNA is TGTGCCAGCAGCGCCAGGAGGGAGAACACCGGGGAGCTGTTTTTT.

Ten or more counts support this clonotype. The CDR3 region is CAIERTGELFF. The CDR3 DNA reads TGTGCCATCGAGCGCACCGGGGAGCTGTTTTTT. V gene TRBV10-3 combines with J gene TRBJ2-2, with D hard to call. Between the trimmed V and J ends, which lost 8 bases and 4 bases, there was a span of 5 bases. Germline-derived CDR1 and CDR2 are ENHRY and SYGVKD. The CDR3 spans 11 residues.

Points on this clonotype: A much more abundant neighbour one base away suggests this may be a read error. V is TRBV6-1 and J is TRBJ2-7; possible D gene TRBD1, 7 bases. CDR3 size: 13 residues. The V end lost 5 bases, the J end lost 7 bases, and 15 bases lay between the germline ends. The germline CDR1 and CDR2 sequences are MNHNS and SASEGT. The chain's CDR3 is CASSRGTDGEQYF. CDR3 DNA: TGTGCCAGCAGTCGGGGGACAGATGGGGAGCAGTACTTC.

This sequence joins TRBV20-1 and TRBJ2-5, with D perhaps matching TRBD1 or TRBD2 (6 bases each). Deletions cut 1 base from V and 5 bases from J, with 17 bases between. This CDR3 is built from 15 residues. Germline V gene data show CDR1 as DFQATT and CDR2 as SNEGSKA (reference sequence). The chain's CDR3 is CSARAGAWGSETQYF. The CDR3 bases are TGCAGTGCTAGAGCGGGGGCTTGGGGGAGTGAGACCCAGTACTTC.

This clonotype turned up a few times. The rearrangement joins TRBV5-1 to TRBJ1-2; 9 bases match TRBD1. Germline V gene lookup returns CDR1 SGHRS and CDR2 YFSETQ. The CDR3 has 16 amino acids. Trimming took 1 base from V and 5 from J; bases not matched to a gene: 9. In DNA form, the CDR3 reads TGCGCCAGCAGCTTGCGTGTGGGACAGGGAGCTTATGGCTACACCTTC. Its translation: CASSLRVGQGAYGYTF.

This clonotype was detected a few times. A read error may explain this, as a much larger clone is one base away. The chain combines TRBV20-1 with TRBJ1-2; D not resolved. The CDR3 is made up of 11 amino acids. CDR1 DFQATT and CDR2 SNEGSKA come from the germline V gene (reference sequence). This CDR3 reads CSARWGGGCTF. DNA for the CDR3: TGCAGTGCTAGGTGGGGTGGTGGCTGCACCTTC.

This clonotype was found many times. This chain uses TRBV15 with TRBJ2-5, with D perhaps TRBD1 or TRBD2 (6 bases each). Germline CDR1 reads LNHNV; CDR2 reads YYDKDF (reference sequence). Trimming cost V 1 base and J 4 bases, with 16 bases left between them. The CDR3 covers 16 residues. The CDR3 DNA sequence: TGTGCCACCAGCAGAGTTTCGGGACTGGGGGCAGAGACCCAGTACTTC. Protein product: CATSRVSGLGAETQYF.